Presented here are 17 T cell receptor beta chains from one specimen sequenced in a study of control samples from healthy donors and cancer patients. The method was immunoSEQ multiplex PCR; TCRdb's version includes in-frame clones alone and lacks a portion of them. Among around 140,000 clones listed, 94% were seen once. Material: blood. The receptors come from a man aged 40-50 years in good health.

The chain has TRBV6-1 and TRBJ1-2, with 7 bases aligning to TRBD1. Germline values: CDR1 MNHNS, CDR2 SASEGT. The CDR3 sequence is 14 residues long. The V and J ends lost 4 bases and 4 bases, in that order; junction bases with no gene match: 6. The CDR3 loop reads CASSGTGTAYGYTF. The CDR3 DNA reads TGTGCCAGCAGTGGAACCGGGACAGCCTATGGCTACACCTTC.

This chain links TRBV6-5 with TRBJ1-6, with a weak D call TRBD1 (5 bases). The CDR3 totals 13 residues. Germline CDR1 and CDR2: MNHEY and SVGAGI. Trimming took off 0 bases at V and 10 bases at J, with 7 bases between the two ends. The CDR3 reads CASSYSGVSPLHF. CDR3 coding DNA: TGTGCCAGCAGTTACTCGGGGGTATCACCCCTCCACTTT.

CDR3 sequence (DNA): TGCGCCAGCAGCCAAGAATCGGACGCGGTCCAGACTTACCGGCAGTTCTTC. It yields the protein CASSQESDAVQTYRQFF. The chain uses TRBV4-1 and TRBJ2-1; D call uncertain. Germline V gene lookup returns CDR1 MGHRA and CDR2 YSYEKL. The length of the CDR3 is 17 residues. Trimming took off 0 bases at V and 12 bases at J, with 24 bases between the two ends.

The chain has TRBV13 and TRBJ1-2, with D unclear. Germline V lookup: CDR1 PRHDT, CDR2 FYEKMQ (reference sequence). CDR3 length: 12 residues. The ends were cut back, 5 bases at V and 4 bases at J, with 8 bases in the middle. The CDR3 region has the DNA TGTGCCAGCAGCCCAACGGGCTATGGCTACACCTTC. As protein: CASSPTGYGYTF.

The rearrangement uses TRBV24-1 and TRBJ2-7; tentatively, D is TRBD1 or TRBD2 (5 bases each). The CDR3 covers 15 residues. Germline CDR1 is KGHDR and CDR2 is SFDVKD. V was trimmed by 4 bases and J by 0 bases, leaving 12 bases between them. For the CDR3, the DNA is TGTGCCACCAGTGACGGGGCAAGGAGCTCCTACGAGCAGTACTTC. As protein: CATSDGARSSYEQYF.

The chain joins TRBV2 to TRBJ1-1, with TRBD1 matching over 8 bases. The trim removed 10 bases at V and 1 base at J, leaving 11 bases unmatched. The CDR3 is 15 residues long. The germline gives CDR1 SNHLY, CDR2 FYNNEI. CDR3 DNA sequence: TGTGCCACCGAGCAGCTGGGACAGGAGAACACTGAAGCTTTCTTT. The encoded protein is CATEQLGQENTEAFF.

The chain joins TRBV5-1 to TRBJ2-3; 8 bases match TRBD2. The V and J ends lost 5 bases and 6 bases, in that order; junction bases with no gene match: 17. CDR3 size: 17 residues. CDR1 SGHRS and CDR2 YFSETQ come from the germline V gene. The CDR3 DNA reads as TGCGCCAGCAGATCCGGGACTAGGGTGGGGCCCATGGATACGCAGTATTTT. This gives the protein CASRSGTRVGPMDTQYF.

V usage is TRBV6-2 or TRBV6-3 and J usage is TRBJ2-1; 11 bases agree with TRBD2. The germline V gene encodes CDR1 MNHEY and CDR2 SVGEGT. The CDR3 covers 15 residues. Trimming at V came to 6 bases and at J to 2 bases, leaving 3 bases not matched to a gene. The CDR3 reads CASSMGLAAYNEQFF. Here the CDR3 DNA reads TGTGCCAGCAGCATGGGACTAGCGGCCTACAATGAGCAGTTCTTC.

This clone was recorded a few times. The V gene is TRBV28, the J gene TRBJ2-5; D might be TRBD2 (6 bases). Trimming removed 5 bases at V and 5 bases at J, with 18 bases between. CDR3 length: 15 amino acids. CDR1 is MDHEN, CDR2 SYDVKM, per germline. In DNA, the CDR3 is TGTGCCAGCAGTCATAATGGAGGGACCGGGGAGACCCAGTACTTC. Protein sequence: CASSHNGGTGETQYF.

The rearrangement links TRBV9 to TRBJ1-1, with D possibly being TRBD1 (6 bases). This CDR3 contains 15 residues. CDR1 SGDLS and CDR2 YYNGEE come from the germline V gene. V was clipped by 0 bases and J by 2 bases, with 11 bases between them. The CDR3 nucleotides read TGTGCCAGCAGCGTAGCGGGGGGCTTAAACACTGAAGCTTTCTTT. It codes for CASSVAGGLNTEAFF.

In DNA form, the CDR3 reads TGTGCCAGCAGCCGACAGGTCCCAGGACCCACTGAAGCTTTCTTT. This encodes CASSRQVPGPTEAFF. The V call is TRBV13, the J call TRBJ1-1; possible D gene TRBD1, 6 bases. From germline, CDR1 is PRHDT and CDR2 FYEKMQ (reference sequence). V lost 5 bases, J lost 4 bases, and 17 bases lay in between. The CDR3 is 15 amino acids. Drawing the rest from reference TRBV13 and TRBJ1-1, the complete variable domain is AAGVIQSPRHLIKEKRETATLKCYPIPRHDTVYWYQQGPGQDPQFLISFYEKMQSDKGSIPDRFSAQQFSDYHSELNMSSLELGDSALYFCASSRQVPGPTEAFFGQGTRLTVV.

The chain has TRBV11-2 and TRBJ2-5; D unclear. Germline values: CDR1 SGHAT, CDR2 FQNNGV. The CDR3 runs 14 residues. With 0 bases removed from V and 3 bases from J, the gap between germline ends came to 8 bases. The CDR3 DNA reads TGTGCCAGCAGCTTAGAATGGCAGGAAGAGACCCAGTACTTC. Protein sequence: CASSLEWQEETQYF.

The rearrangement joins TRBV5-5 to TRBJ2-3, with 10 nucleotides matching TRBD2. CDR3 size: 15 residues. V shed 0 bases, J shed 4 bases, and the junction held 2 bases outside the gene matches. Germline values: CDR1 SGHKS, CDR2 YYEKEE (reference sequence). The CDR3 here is CASSLASGRADTQYF. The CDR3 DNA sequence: TGTGCCAGCAGCTTGGCCAGCGGGAGGGCAGATACGCAGTATTTT.

CDR3 in DNA: TGTGCCAGCAGTGAAGTAGGCGGACAAAAAACCTACGAGCAGTACTTC. Its protein product is CASSEVGGQKTYEQYF. This chain links TRBV6-1 with TRBJ2-7, with D tentatively TRBD1 (5 bases). V was clipped by 1 base and J by 2 bases, with 15 bases between them. The CDR3 covers 16 residues. Germline V gene lookup returns CDR1 MNHNS and CDR2 SASEGT.

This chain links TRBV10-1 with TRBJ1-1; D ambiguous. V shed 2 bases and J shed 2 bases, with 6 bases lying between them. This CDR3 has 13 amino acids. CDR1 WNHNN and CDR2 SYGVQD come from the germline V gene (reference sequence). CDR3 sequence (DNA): TGCGCCAGCAGTGAGGTTGGCAACACTGAAGCTTTCTTT. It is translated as CASSEVGNTEAFF.

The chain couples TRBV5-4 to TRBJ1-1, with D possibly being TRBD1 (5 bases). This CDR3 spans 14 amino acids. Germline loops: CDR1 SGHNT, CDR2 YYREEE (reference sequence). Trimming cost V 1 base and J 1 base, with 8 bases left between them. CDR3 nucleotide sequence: TGTGCCAGCAGCTTGATCGGGGGGAACACTGAAGCTTTCTTT. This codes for CASSLIGGNTEAFF.

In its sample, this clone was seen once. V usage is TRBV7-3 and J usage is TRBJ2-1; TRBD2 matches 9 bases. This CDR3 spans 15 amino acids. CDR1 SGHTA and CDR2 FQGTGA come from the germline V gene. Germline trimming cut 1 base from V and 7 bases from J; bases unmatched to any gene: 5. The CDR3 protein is CASSLSAGGRNEQFF. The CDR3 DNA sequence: TGTGCCAGCAGCTTAAGTGCGGGGGGGCGGAATGAGCAGTTCTTC.